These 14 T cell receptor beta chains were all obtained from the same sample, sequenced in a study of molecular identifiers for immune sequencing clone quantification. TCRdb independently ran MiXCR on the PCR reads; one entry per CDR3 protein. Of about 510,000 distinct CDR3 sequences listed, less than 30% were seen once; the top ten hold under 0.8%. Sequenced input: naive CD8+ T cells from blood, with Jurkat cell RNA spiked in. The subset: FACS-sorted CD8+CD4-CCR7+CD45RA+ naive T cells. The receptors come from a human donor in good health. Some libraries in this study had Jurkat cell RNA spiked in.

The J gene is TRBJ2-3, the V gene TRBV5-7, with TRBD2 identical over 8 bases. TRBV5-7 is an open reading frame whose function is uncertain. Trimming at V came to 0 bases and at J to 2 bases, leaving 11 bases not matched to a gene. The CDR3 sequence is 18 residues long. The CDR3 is CASSLEAGGRTYTDTQYF. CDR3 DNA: TGTGCCAGCAGCTTGGAGGCGGGGGGCCGCACCTACACAGATACGCAGTATTTT.

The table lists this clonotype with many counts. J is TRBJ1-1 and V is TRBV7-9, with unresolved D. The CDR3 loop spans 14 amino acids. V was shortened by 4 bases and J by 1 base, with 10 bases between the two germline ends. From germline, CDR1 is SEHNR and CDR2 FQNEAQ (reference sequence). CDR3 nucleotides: TGTGCCAGCAGCTCAACAGAGGGGAACACTGAAGCTTTCTTT. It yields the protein CASSSTEGNTEAFF. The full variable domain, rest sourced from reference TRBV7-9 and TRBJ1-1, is DTGVSQNPRHKITKRGQNVTFRCDPISEHNRLYWYRQTLGQGPEFLTYFQNEAQLEKSRLLSDRFSAERPKGSFSTLEIQRTEQGDSAMYLCASSSTEGNTEAFFGQGTRLTVV.

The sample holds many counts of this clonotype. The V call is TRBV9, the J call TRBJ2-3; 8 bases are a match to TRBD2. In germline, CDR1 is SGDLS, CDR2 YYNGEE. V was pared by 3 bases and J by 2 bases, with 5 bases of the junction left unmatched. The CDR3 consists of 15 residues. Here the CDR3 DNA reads TGTGCCAGCAGCGCCACTAGCGGCACCACAGATACGCAGTATTTT. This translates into CASSATSGTTDTQYF. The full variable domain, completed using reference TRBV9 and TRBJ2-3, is DSGVTQTPKHLITATGQRVTLRCSPRSGDLSVYWYQQSLDQGLQFLIQYYNGEERAKGNILERFSAQQFPDLHSELNLSSLELGDSALYFCASSATSGTTDTQYFGPGTRLTVL.

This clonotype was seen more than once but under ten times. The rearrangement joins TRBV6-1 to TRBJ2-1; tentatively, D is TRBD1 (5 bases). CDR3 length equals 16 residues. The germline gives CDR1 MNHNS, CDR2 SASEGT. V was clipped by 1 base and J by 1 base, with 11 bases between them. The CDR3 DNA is TGTGCCAGCAGTGAAGGGGGCGCTGTATCCTACAATGAGCAGTTCTTC. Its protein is CASSEGGAVSYNEQFF.

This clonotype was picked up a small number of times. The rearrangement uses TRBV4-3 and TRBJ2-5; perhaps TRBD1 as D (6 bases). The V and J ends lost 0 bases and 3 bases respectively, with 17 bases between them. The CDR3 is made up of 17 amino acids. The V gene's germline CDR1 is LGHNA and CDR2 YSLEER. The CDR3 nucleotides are TGCGCCAGCAGCCAAGATAGAATGACAGGAGGAAAAGAGACCCAGTACTTC. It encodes CASSQDRMTGGKETQYF.

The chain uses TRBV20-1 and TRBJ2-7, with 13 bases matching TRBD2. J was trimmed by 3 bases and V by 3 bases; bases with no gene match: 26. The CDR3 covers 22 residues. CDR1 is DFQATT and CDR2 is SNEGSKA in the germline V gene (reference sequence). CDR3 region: CSASPGLAGESPSLGYYYEQYF. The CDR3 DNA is TGCAGTGCTAGCCCAGGACTAGCGGGAGAGTCACCTTCTTTAGGGTACTACTACGAGCAGTACTTC.

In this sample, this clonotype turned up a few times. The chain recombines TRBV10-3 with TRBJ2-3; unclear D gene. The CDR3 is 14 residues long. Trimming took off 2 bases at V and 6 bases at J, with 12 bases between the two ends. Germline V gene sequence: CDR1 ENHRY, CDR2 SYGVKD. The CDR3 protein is CAISELPPRDTQYF. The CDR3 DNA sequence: TGTGCCATCAGTGAGCTACCCCCGCGGGATACGCAGTATTTT.

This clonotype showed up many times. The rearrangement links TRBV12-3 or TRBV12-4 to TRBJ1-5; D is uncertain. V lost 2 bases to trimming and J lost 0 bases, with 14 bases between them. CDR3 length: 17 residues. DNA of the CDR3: TGTGCCAGCAGTTTATTCCAACTAGGCACTAGCAATCAGCCCCAGCATTTT. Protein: CASSLFQLGTSNQPQHF.

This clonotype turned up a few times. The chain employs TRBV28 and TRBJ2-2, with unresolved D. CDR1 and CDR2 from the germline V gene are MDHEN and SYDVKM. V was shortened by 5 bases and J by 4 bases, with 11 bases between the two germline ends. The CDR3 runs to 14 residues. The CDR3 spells CASSPLQPTGELFF. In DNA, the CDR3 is TGTGCCAGCAGTCCCTTACAGCCCACCGGGGAGCTGTTTTTT.

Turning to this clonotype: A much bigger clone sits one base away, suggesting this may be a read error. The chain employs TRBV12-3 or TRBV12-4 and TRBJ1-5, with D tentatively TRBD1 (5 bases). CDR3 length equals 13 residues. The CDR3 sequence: CASNLLGEQPQHF. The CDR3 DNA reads TGTGCCAGCAATTTACTGGGGGAACAGCCCCAGCATTTT.

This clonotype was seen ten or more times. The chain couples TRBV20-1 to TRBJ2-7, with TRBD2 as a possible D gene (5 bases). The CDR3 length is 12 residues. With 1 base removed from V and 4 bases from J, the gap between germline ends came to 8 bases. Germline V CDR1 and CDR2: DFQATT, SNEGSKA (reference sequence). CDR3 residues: CSARVTGYEQYF. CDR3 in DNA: TGCAGTGCTAGAGTCACGGGGTACGAGCAGTACTTC.

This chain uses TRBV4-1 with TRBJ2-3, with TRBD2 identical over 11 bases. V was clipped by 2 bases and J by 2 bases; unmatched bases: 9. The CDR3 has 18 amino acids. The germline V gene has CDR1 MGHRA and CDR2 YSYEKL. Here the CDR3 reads CASSQIEGLAGNTDTQYF. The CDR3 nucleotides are TGCGCCAGCAGCCAAATCGAAGGACTAGCGGGCAACACAGATACGCAGTATTTT.

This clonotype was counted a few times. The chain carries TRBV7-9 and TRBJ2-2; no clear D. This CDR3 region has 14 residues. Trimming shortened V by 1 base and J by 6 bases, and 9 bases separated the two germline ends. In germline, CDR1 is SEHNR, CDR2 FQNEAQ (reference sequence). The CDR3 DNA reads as TGTGCCAGCAGCTTAGGGAGCCTAGCCGGGGAGCTGTTTTTT. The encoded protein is CASSLGSLAGELFF.

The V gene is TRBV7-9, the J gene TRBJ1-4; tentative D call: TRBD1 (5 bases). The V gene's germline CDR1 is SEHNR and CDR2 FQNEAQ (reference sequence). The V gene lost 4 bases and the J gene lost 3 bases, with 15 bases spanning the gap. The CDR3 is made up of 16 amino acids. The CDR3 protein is CASSSNPGSANEKLFF. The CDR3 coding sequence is TGTGCCAGCAGCTCAAATCCAGGGTCGGCTAATGAAAAACTGTTTTTT.